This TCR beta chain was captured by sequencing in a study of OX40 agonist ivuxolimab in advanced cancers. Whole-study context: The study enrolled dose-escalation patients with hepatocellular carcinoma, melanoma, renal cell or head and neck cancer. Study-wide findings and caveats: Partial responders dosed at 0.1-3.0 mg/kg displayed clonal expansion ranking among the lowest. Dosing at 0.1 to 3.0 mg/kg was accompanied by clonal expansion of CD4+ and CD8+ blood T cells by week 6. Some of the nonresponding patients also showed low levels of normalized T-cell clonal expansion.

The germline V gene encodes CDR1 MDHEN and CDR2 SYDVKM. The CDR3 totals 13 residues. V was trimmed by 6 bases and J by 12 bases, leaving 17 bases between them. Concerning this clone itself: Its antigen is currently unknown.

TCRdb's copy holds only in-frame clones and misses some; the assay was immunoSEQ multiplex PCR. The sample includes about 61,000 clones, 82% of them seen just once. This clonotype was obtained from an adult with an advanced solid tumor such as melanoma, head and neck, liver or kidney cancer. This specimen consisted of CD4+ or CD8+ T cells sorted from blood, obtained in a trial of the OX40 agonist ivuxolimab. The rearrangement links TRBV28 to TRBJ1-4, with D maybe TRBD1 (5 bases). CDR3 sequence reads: CASRLPGMLELFF. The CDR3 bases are TGTGCCAGCAGACTACCAGGGATGTTGGAACTGTTTTTT. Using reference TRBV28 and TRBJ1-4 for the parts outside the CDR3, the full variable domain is DVKVTQSSRYLVKRTGEKVFLECVQDMDHENMFWYRQDPGLGLRLIYFSYDVKMKEKGDIPEGYSVSREKKERFSLILESASTNQTSMYLCASRLPGMLELFFGSGTQLSVL.